This T cell receptor beta chain was sequenced in a study of blood T cells in healthy people across ages. Through a sample-barcoded 5' primer and a J-beta primer mix, a second PCR was run for about 6 to 11 cycles. A tag from a template-switch adaptor with 12 random nucleotides marked each cDNA molecule. Every individual sample yielded 3 million or more paired-end reads (each containing CDR3). Each CDR3 protein gets one entry after TCRdb re-called the 5' RACE reads with MiXCR. The sample contains under 2,000,000 distinct CDR3 sequences, about 50% of which appear only once. The CDR3 is 14 residues long. Germline lookup yields CDR1 KGHSH and CDR2 LQKENI. V dropped 2 bases and J dropped 4 bases, with 11 bases sitting between them.

The receptor was derived from a woman between 35 and 50 years old in good health. The chain recombines TRBV18 with TRBJ1-1; possible D gene TRBD1, 5 bases. Sequenced input: blood. The CDR3 is CASSPMQGSTEAFF. CDR3 DNA: TGTGCCAGCTCACCAATGCAGGGCAGCACTGAAGCTTTCTTT.